The 32 T cell receptor beta chains reported below all come from one sample, sequenced in a study of shared clonotypes between healthy human individuals. Produced via immunoSEQ multiplex PCR; TCRdb's table is partial and in-frame only. The sample includes 2.5 million or so clones, around 94% of them seen just once. The sequenced sample was naive CD4+ T cells sorted from blood. Regarding subset: CD45RA+ positively selected. These TCRs come from a young man in good health.

This rearrangement joins TRBV5-4 to TRBJ2-5, with a tentative D call TRBD2 (7 bases). The CDR3 contains 16 residues. Germline-derived CDR1 and CDR2 are SGHNT and YYREEE (reference sequence). Trimming took off 3 bases at V and 5 bases at J, with 20 bases between the two ends. In nucleotides, the CDR3 is TGTGCCAGCAGCTCCCCTGGAGGGGGGGCCGGGGAGACCCAGTACTTC. Amino acids: CASSSPGGGAGETQYF. The full variable domain, its missing parts supplied by reference TRBV5-4 and TRBJ2-5, is ETGVTQSPTHLIKTRGQQVTLRCSSQSGHNTVSWYQQALGQGPQFIFQYYREEENGRGNFPPRFSGLQFPNYSSELNVNALELDDSALYLCASSSPGGGAGETQYFGPGTRLLVL.

This chain links TRBV19 with TRBJ2-1; 7 bases line up with TRBD1. Trimming took 8 bases from V and 4 from J; bases not matched to a gene: 17. CDR1 LNHDA and CDR2 SQIVND come from the germline V gene (reference sequence). There are 17 residues in the CDR3. The CDR3 region is CASGRNRGYKSYNEQFF. In DNA form, the CDR3 reads TGTGCCAGTGGTCGGAACAGGGGTTATAAGTCATACAATGAGCAGTTCTTC.

V is TRBV6-5 and J is TRBJ2-1; 7 nucleotides match TRBD2. J gave up 8 bases and V 2 bases, and 9 bases lay outside the gene matches. CDR3 length equals 15 residues. Germline V gene sequence: CDR1 MNHEY, CDR2 SVGAGI. In nucleotides, the CDR3 is TGTGCCAGCAGTTACCCGGGAGGAGGACGTGATGAGCAGTTCTTC. Protein product: CASSYPGGGRDEQFF.

CDR3 in amino acids: CASSPLGGTYEQYF. The CDR3 region has the DNA TGTGCCAGCAGTCCCCTCGGAGGAACCTACGAGCAGTACTTC. V and J are TRBV28 and TRBJ2-7; the D gene is possibly TRBD2 (5 bases). The V gene's germline CDR1 is MDHEN and CDR2 SYDVKM. The V end was cut by 5 bases, the J end by 2 bases, with 13 bases between. This CDR3 is 14 amino acids long.

About this clone itself: The same CDR3 is also encoded by other DNA sequences in this sample. The gene calls are TRBV9 and TRBJ2-3, with 12 bases aligning to TRBD2. This CDR3 has 16 residues. Germline lookup yields CDR1 SGDLS and CDR2 YYNGEE. J lost 2 bases, V lost 0 bases, and 1 base had no gene match. The DNA of the CDR3 is TGTGCCAGCAGCGTAGGACTAGCGGGAGCCACAGATACGCAGTATTTT. This codes for CASSVGLAGATDTQYF.

The chain uses TRBV10-2 and TRBJ1-6, with a weak D call TRBD1 (6 bases). With 2 bases removed from V and 9 bases from J, the gap between germline ends came to 14 bases. Per germline, CDR1 WSHSY and CDR2 SAAADI. This CDR3 has 15 amino acids. The CDR3 region is CASSEHRVPSSPLHF. DNA for the CDR3: TGCGCCAGCAGTGAGCACAGGGTCCCAAGTTCACCCCTCCACTTT.

This chain connects TRBV19 to TRBJ2-2, with D tentatively TRBD2 (6 bases). The V end was cut by 5 bases, the J end by 6 bases, with 10 bases between. Germline V gene lookup returns CDR1 LNHDA and CDR2 SQIVND (reference sequence). CDR3 length equals 13 residues. CDR3: CASSPGVSGELFF. Here the CDR3 DNA reads TGTGCCAGTAGTCCGGGGGTGTCCGGGGAGCTGTTTTTT.

The chain employs TRBV9 and TRBJ1-2; D is ambiguous. The V end lost 4 bases, the J end lost 4 bases, and 23 bases lay between the germline ends. This CDR3 is built from 17 residues. CDR1 and CDR2 from the germline V gene are SGDLS and YYNGEE. As DNA, the CDR3 is TGTGCCAGCAGCCCCAGTCCGGGGTGGGGTCCGGTCTATGGCTACACCTTC. Its protein product is CASSPSPGWGPVYGYTF.

This clone was seen once. Here the CDR3 reads CASASYGTQYF. The DNA for the CDR3 is TGTGCCAGCGCTAGTTATGGGACCCAGTACTTC. The rearrangement uses TRBV11-2 and TRBJ2-5; D ambiguous. V shed 8 bases and J shed 7 bases, with 11 bases lying between them. The CDR3 is 11 residues long. CDR1 SGHAT and CDR2 FQNNGV come from the germline V gene.

V and J are TRBV18 and TRBJ1-6, with TRBD1 matching over 7 bases. CDR3 length: 14 residues. Germline V lookup: CDR1 KGHSH, CDR2 LQKENI. The J segment lost 8 bases and the V segment lost 6 bases, leaving 7 bases of the junction unmatched. The CDR3 coding sequence is TGTGCCAGCTCGCAGGGGGGTCGGGATTCACCCCTCCACTTT. This codes for CASSQGGRDSPLHF.

The rearrangement links TRBV5-4 to TRBJ2-1; D is unclear. Trimming removed 2 bases from V and 4 bases from J, with 7 bases in between. The length of the CDR3 is 13 residues. Germline CDR1 is SGHNT and CDR2 is YYREEE (reference sequence). DNA for the CDR3: TGTGCCAGCAGCTTAGAGGTTTACAATGAGCAGTTCTTC. It codes for CASSLEVYNEQFF.

As concerns this clone: Other DNA sequences within the sample encode an identical CDR3. CDR3 sequence reads: CASSLGERDTEAFF. The CDR3 DNA sequence: TGTGCCAGCAGCTTGGGCGAAAGGGACACTGAAGCTTTCTTT. The chain employs TRBV5-4 and TRBJ1-1, with no clear D. The CDR3 consists of 14 residues. V was trimmed by 0 bases and J by 3 bases, leaving 9 bases between them. The germline gives CDR1 SGHNT, CDR2 YYREEE (reference sequence).

The chain uses TRBV7-8 and TRBJ1-2; possibly TRBD1 for D (6 bases). CDR1 is SGHVS and CDR2 is FQNEAQ in the germline V gene. The CDR3 contains 18 residues. V was cut by 0 bases and J by 2 bases, with 19 bases left in between. The DNA for the CDR3 is TGTGCCAGCAGCTTAGCTGCTGGGGGGCGAGGTACCAACTATGGCTACACCTTC. It translates to CASSLAAGGRGTNYGYTF.

V is TRBV4-3 and J is TRBJ1-1; the D gene is possibly TRBD1 (6 bases). The CDR3 extends over 14 amino acids. V was shortened by 3 bases and J by 4 bases, with 12 bases between the two germline ends. CDR1 and CDR2 from the germline V gene are LGHNA and YSLEER. The CDR3 DNA reads as TGCGCCAGCAGCCACCTCAGGGGTGGCACTGAAGCTTTCTTT. The encoded protein is CASSHLRGGTEAFF.

About this clone itself: Other DNA sequences in this sample translate to the same CDR3. CDR3 sequence (DNA): TGTGCCAGCAGCTTGGGGGGGTCTGGCACAGATACGCAGTATTTT. Amino acid sequence: CASSLGGSGTDTQYF. The V gene is TRBV5-4, the J gene TRBJ2-3; either TRBD1 or TRBD2 may supply D (5 bases each). The CDR3 runs to 15 residues. Trimming took off 0 bases at V and 1 base at J, with 9 bases between the two ends. Germline-derived CDR1 and CDR2 are SGHNT and YYREEE (reference sequence).

The CDR3 here is CASSFPDGGGPFYPSTDTQYF. The CDR3 nucleotides read TGTGCCAGCAGTTTCCCAGATGGCGGGGGGCCTTTCTACCCTAGCACAGATACGCAGTATTTT. The chain recombines TRBV28 with TRBJ2-3; 8 positions match TRBD2. The CDR3 loop spans 21 amino acids. Trimming cost V 3 bases and J 0 bases; bases outside gene matches: 20. Germline V gene lookup returns CDR1 MDHEN and CDR2 SYDVKM.

The CDR3 here is CAISEGTGVTGELFF. The CDR3 DNA is TGTGCCATCAGTGAGGGGACAGGGGTGACCGGGGAGCTGTTTTTT. The rearrangement uses TRBV10-3 and TRBJ2-2, with TRBD1 matching 10 bases. Looked up from germline, CDR1 is ENHRY and CDR2 is SYGVKD. The length of the CDR3 is 15 residues. The junction had 2 bases not matched to a gene; V was cut back by 2 bases and J by 5 bases.

V gene TRBV6-5 combines with J gene TRBJ2-7; D ambiguous. Germline V gene lookup returns CDR1 MNHEY and CDR2 SVGAGI. V was pared by 4 bases and J by 6 bases, with 10 bases between. The CDR3 runs 12 residues. The CDR3 loop reads CASSSPTREQYF. The CDR3 region has the DNA TGTGCCAGCAGTTCTCCAACGCGCGAGCAGTACTTC.

The rearrangement uses TRBV5-1 and TRBJ1-6; 7 positions match TRBD1. V gave up 0 bases and J gave up 6 bases; unmatched junction bases: 6. The CDR3 has 16 residues. In germline, CDR1 is SGHRS, CDR2 YFSETQ. The CDR3 DNA reads as TGCGCCAGCAGCTTGGATTTCCAGGGGGTTAATTCACCCCTCCACTTT. This sequence encodes CASSLDFQGVNSPLHF.

This sequence joins TRBV12-5 and TRBJ2-2; D is uncertain. The CDR3 is 14 amino acids. The ends were cut back, 6 bases at V and 0 bases at J, with 8 bases in the middle. The germline V gene encodes CDR1 LGHNT and CDR2 FRNRAP. CDR3 DNA sequence: TGTGCTAGTGGGGGCCGGGCGAACACCGGGGAGCTGTTTTTT. Translation gives CASGGRANTGELFF.

Only a few counts were recorded for this clone. CDR3 DNA: TGTGCCAGCAGCTACCAGAACACTGAAGCTTTCTTT. This sequence encodes CASSYQNTEAFF. This chain links TRBV7-9 with TRBJ1-1; no reliable D call. This CDR3 is built from 12 residues. Trimming removed 4 bases from V and 1 base from J, with 4 bases in between. The V gene's germline CDR1 is SEHNR and CDR2 FQNEAQ (reference sequence).

CDR3 in amino acids: CASSYNRDPPYGYTF. The CDR3 DNA reads TGTGCCAGCAGTTACAACCGGGACCCTCCTTATGGCTACACCTTC. This rearrangement joins TRBV6-5 to TRBJ1-2; maybe TRBD1 (5 bases). V was pared by 2 bases and J by 5 bases, with 15 bases between. The CDR3 is 15 amino acids. Germline V gene data show CDR1 as MNHEY and CDR2 as SVGAGI.

CDR3 bases: TGTGCCAGCAGCCTACTAGCGACCCAGACCGGGGAGCTGTTTTTT. It specifies CASSLLATQTGELFF. The V gene is TRBV7-8, the J gene TRBJ2-2, with 7 bases identical to TRBD2. J gave up 5 bases and V 5 bases, and 8 bases lay outside the gene matches. Germline CDR1 is SGHVS and CDR2 is FQNEAQ. CDR3 size: 15 residues.

The chain joins TRBV27 to TRBJ1-2; D gene ambiguous. V dropped 3 bases and J dropped 8 bases, with 16 bases sitting between them. Looked up from germline, CDR1 is MNHEY and CDR2 is SMNVEV (reference sequence). This CDR3 region has 14 residues. The CDR3 sequence: CASSFKGGVGGYTF. CDR3 DNA sequence: TGTGCCAGCAGTTTCAAGGGTGGAGTCGGGGGCTACACCTTC.

V gene TRBV30 combines with J gene TRBJ1-1; 8 nucleotides agree with TRBD1. Trimming took 8 bases from V and 1 from J; bases not matched to a gene: 6. Germline CDR1 reads GTSNPN; CDR2 reads SVGIG (reference sequence). This CDR3 comprises 13 residues. This chain's CDR3 is CASRDRSNTEAFF. DNA of the CDR3: TGTGCCAGTCGGGACAGGTCGAACACTGAAGCTTTCTTT.

The chain joins TRBV5-1 to TRBJ2-1, with 10 bases identical to TRBD1. The CDR3 totals 15 residues. Germline trimming cut 4 bases from V and 6 bases from J; bases unmatched to any gene: 7. Per germline, CDR1 SGHRS and CDR2 YFSETQ. CDR3 DNA: TGCGCCAGCAGCCTCCGACAGGGGGCCTCCAATGAGCAGTTCTTC. Amino acids: CASSLRQGASNEQFF.

This chain uses TRBV19 with TRBJ1-2, with D possibly being TRBD1 (5 bases). The V end lost 5 bases, the J end lost 4 bases, and 17 bases lay between the germline ends. Germline CDR1 and CDR2: LNHDA and SQIVND (reference sequence). The CDR3 extends over 15 amino acids. CDR3 bases: TGTGCCAGTAGTTTCCAGATGGGGGTCACCTATGGCTACACCTTC. Translating it yields CASSFQMGVTYGYTF. Variable domain in full (rest from reference TRBV19 and TRBJ1-2): DGGITQSPKYLFRKEGQNVTLSCEQNLNHDAMYWYRQDPGQGLRLIYYSQIVNDFQKGDIAEGYSVSREKKESFPLTVTSAQKNPTAFYLCASSFQMGVTYGYTFGSGTRLTVV.

V is TRBV27 and J is TRBJ2-3; D tentatively reads TRBD1 or TRBD2 (5 bases each). V lost 4 bases and J 9 bases, leaving 17 bases between the germline ends. There are 14 residues in the CDR3. Germline V gene lookup returns CDR1 MNHEY and CDR2 SMNVEV (reference sequence). The CDR3 here is CASSSRHGAITQYF. The CDR3 DNA reads TGTGCCAGCAGTTCAAGACACGGGGCAATAACGCAGTATTTT.

This clone has only a few counts. Additional DNA sequences in this sample encode the identical CDR3. The chain carries TRBV11-2 and TRBJ1-4; D unresolved. This CDR3 spans 12 amino acids. V lost 5 bases and J lost 7, with 8 bases in between. Germline loops: CDR1 SGHAT, CDR2 FQNNGV. The CDR3 reads CASSPGGEKLFF. CDR3 bases: TGTGCCAGCAGCCCCGGAGGTGAAAAACTGTTTTTT.

CDR3 residues: CASSLTDVDTQYF. The DNA for the CDR3 is TGTGCCAGCAGCTTAACAGATGTCGATACGCAGTATTTT. The chain combines TRBV7-3 with TRBJ2-3; unclear D gene. V shed 0 bases and J shed 6 bases, with 7 bases lying between them. Germline CDR1 reads SGHTA; CDR2 reads FQGTGA. The CDR3 is 13 amino acids.

The chain has TRBV2 and TRBJ1-4, with D maybe TRBD1 (5 bases). Germline V gene data show CDR1 as SNHLY and CDR2 as FYNNEI. The CDR3 extends over 13 amino acids. The ends were cut back, 11 bases at V and 6 bases at J, with 16 bases in the middle. CDR3 bases: TGTGCCGTAAGCCGGGGGGAGGATGAAAAACTGTTTTTT. Its translation is CAVSRGEDEKLFF.

The chain couples TRBV6-5 to TRBJ2-2; the D is unclear. Trimming took 0 bases from V and 1 from J, leaving 9 bases between them. This CDR3 is 16 amino acids long. Looked up from germline, CDR1 is MNHEY and CDR2 is SVGAGI. Here the CDR3 DNA reads TGTGCCAGCAGTTACTCGAGTGCAGGGAACACCGGGGAGCTGTTTTTT. This sequence encodes CASSYSSAGNTGELFF.